These 27 T cell receptor beta chains were all obtained from the same sample, sequenced in a study of Ad26.COV2.S vaccination and SARS-CoV-2 variants. Treatment specified: roughly 18 received Ad26.COV2.S at low or high dose, single or two shots; roughly 5 received placebo; per-sample allocation not given. Vaccine and placebo recipients were sampled on day 63 after the first injection. The repertoire was sequenced with immunoSEQ multiplex PCR; TCRdb's copy has only in-frame clones and lacks some. Of about 400,000 clones listed, around 82% are singletons. The starting material was peripheral blood, obtained in a trial of Ad26.COV2.S vaccine versus placebo. These receptors came from a person aged 18-65 years who received the Ad26.COV2.S COVID-19 vaccine or a placebo.

The chain employs TRBV20-1 and TRBJ2-3, with D possibly being TRBD1 or TRBD2 (5 bases each). With 3 bases removed from V and 4 bases from J, the gap between germline ends came to 14 bases. Per the germline V gene, CDR1 is DFQATT and CDR2 is SNEGSKA (reference sequence). The CDR3 contains 14 residues. The CDR3 DNA is TGCAGTGCTAGTTCTGGGGGTCGGGCAGATACGCAGTATTTT. Translation gives CSASSGGRADTQYF.

CDR3 sequence (DNA): TGTGCCAGCAGTTACAGCGGCAAGGATGGCTACACCTTC. It specifies CASSYSGKDGYTF. The chain combines TRBV6-2 or TRBV6-3 with TRBJ1-2; D is unresolved. Per germline, CDR1 MNHEY and CDR2 SVGEGT. V was cut by 2 bases and J by 6 bases, with 10 bases left in between. The CDR3 contains 13 residues.

The genes are TRBV4-1 and TRBJ1-1, with D maybe TRBD1 (6 bases). The CDR3 is 15 amino acids. Germline CDR1 reads MGHRA; CDR2 reads YSYEKL. Trimming left V 4 bases short and J 0 bases short, with 12 bases between. The CDR3 loop is CASSPVGQLNTEAFF. The DNA for the CDR3 is TGCGCCAGCAGCCCGGTAGGACAGCTGAACACTGAAGCTTTCTTT.

Written as DNA, the CDR3 is TGTGCCAGCAGCGGAATAACCCCGGCAGGGGGGAGCTATGGCTACACCTTC. Translated: CASSGITPAGGSYGYTF. The J gene is TRBJ1-2, the V gene TRBV9; 7 bases fit TRBD1. V shed 3 bases and J 4 bases; nucleotides not matched to a gene: 15. This CDR3 contains 17 residues. Germline CDR1 reads SGDLS; CDR2 reads YYNGEE.

The chain joins TRBV2 to TRBJ2-3, with 12 bases lining up with TRBD2. Trimming removed 7 bases from V and 4 bases from J; junction bases left unmatched: 9. Germline V lookup: CDR1 SNHLY, CDR2 FYNNEI. This CDR3 has 16 residues. The CDR3 reads CASILLAGGPSDTQYF. DNA of the CDR3: TGTGCCAGCATTTTACTAGCGGGGGGCCCCTCAGATACGCAGTATTTT.

The chain couples TRBV7-8 to TRBJ2-5; a weak D match, TRBD1 (6 bases). Trimming shortened V by 0 bases and J by 1 base, and 15 bases separated the two germline ends. CDR3 length: 17 residues. Germline lookup yields CDR1 SGHVS and CDR2 FQNEAQ. The CDR3 region has the DNA TGTGCCAGCAGCTTAGCCTGGAATTTCAGGGGCCAAGAGACCCAGTACTTC. This encodes CASSLAWNFRGQETQYF.

V gene TRBV7-2 combines with J gene TRBJ1-3, with a tentative D call TRBD1 (6 bases). The ends were cut back, 4 bases at V and 7 bases at J, with 17 bases in the middle. The CDR3 totals 15 residues. Germline V gene lookup returns CDR1 SGHTA and CDR2 FQGNSA. CDR3 protein: CASSWGAEGLNTIYF. CDR3 coding DNA: TGTGCCAGCAGCTGGGGGGCGGAGGGTCTGAACACCATATATTTT.

The chain combines TRBV19 with TRBJ1-5, with a possible D match to TRBD1 (6 bases). The V gene's germline CDR1 is LNHDA and CDR2 SQIVND (reference sequence). The CDR3 is 13 amino acids. V lost 5 bases and J lost 7, with 12 bases in between. CDR3 nucleotide sequence: TGTGCCAGTAGTCCCGGTGGGGGCCAGCCCCAGCATTTT. Its protein product is CASSPGGGQPQHF. The full variable domain, in which reference TRBV19 and TRBJ1-5 provide the parts outside the CDR3, is DGGITQSPKYLFRKEGQNVTLSCEQNLNHDAMYWYRQDPGQGLRLIYYSQIVNDFQKGDIAEGYSVSREKKESFPLTVTSAQKNPTAFYLCASSPGGGQPQHFGDGTRLSIL.

This clone was seen only a few times. The chain joins TRBV28 to TRBJ2-7, with 10 bases matching TRBD1. Per the germline V gene, CDR1 is MDHEN and CDR2 is SYDVKM. V dropped 6 bases and J dropped 3; count of bases not matched to a gene: 8. The CDR3 loop spans 15 amino acids. CDR3 sequence reads: CASSNGQGVYYEQYF. As DNA, the CDR3 is TGTGCCAGCAGCAATGGACAGGGGGTTTACTACGAGCAGTACTTC.

J is TRBJ1-2 and V is TRBV30; a weak D match, TRBD1 (5 bases). This CDR3 contains 16 residues. Deletions cut 2 bases from V and 1 base from J, with 17 bases between. Germline CDR1 GTSNPN, CDR2 SVGIG (reference sequence). The CDR3 here is CAWSSGAGWDNYGYTF. For the CDR3, the DNA is TGTGCCTGGAGTTCGGGTGCAGGGTGGGATAACTATGGCTACACCTTC. The whole variable domain, remainder taken from reference TRBV30 and TRBJ1-2, is SQTIHQWPATLVQPVGSPLSLECTVEGTSNPNLYWYRQAAGRGLQLLFYSVGIGQISSEVPQNLSASRPQDRQFILSSKKLLLSDSGFYLCAWSSGAGWDNYGYTFGSGTRLTVV.

The CDR3 DNA reads TGTGCCAGCAGCCCCCGACTAGCGGGCCTCAATGAGCAGTTCTTC. This sequence encodes CASSPRLAGLNEQFF. The V gene is TRBV7-3, the J gene TRBJ2-1; the match to TRBD2 covers 10 bases. The J segment lost 6 bases and the V segment lost 5 bases, leaving 7 bases of the junction unmatched. This CDR3 region has 15 residues. Germline loops: CDR1 SGHTA, CDR2 FQGTGA.

This clone was counted only a few times. The chain uses TRBV5-1 and TRBJ1-1; D remains ambiguous. Trimming cost V 1 base and J 0 bases, with 7 bases left between them. The CDR3 runs to 14 residues. Germline V gene sequence: CDR1 SGHRS, CDR2 YFSETQ. The CDR3 sequence: CASSLRKVNTEAFF. Written as DNA, the CDR3 is TGCGCCAGCAGCTTGAGGAAGGTGAACACTGAAGCTTTCTTT.

V usage is TRBV5-1 and J usage is TRBJ2-7; 7 bases agree with TRBD2. Trimming at V came to 6 bases and at J to 8 bases, leaving 14 bases not matched to a gene. The CDR3 consists of 14 residues. Germline CDR1 is SGHRS and CDR2 is YFSETQ. The CDR3 bases are TGCGCCAGCAAGAGGGAGGGAGTGGGGTATAAGCAGTACTTC. This gives the protein CASKREGVGYKQYF.

CDR3: CASSYRAPEGTEAFF. CDR3 coding DNA: TGTGCCAGCAGTTACCGGGCCCCAGAGGGCACTGAAGCTTTCTTT. The chain has TRBV7-9 and TRBJ1-1; D is unclear. Germline V CDR1 and CDR2: SEHNR, FQNEAQ (reference sequence). V gave up 6 bases and J gave up 4 bases, with 18 bases separating them. CDR3 length: 15 residues. The whole variable domain, remainder taken from reference TRBV7-9 and TRBJ1-1, is DTGVSQNPRHKITKRGQNVTFRCDPISEHNRLYWYRQTLGQGPEFLTYFQNEAQLEKSRLLSDRFSAERPKGSFSTLEIQRTEQGDSAMYLCASSYRAPEGTEAFFGQGTRLTVV.

The chain has TRBV10-3 and TRBJ2-2; no reliable D call. V gave up 2 bases and J gave up 2 bases, with 6 bases separating them. The CDR3 is 14 residues long. CDR1 is ENHRY, CDR2 SYGVKD, per germline. The CDR3 coding sequence is TGTGCCATCAGTGAGCAGATAAACACCGGGGAGCTGTTTTTT. Protein product: CAISEQINTGELFF.

The rearrangement joins TRBV4-1 to TRBJ2-5, with 7 bases that match TRBD1. Trimming cost V 3 bases and J 1 base; bases outside gene matches: 2. The CDR3 spans 14 residues. Germline-derived CDR1 and CDR2 are MGHRA and YSYEKL. The CDR3 sequence: CASSQGQFQETQYF. CDR3 sequence (DNA): TGCGCCAGCAGCCAGGGACAGTTCCAAGAGACCCAGTACTTC.

The V gene is TRBV5-6, the J gene TRBJ2-7; TRBD1 matches 12 bases. With 4 bases clipped from V and 4 bases from J, the junction kept 12 bases outside the gene matches. The CDR3 totals 17 residues. Germline V gene lookup returns CDR1 SGHDT and CDR2 YYEEEE. Here the CDR3 reads CASSPYSGTGGGYEQYF. CDR3 coding DNA: TGTGCCAGCAGCCCCTATTCTGGGACAGGGGGCGGTTACGAGCAGTACTTC.

This clone was observed a few times. This rearrangement joins TRBV6-2 or TRBV6-3 to TRBJ2-1, with TRBD2 matching 7 bases. V was pared by 2 bases and J by 5 bases, with 3 bases of the junction left unmatched. Germline values: CDR1 MNHEY, CDR2 SVGEGT. The CDR3 totals 14 residues. This CDR3 reads CASSYERENNEQFF. CDR3 DNA sequence: TGTGCCAGCAGTTACGAGCGGGAAAACAATGAGCAGTTCTTC.

The chain employs TRBV4-2 and TRBJ1-1; D uncertain. Trimming took 1 base from V and 2 from J, leaving 11 bases between them. The germline V gene encodes CDR1 LGHNA and CDR2 YNFKEQ. CDR3 length: 15 amino acids. The CDR3 loop is CASSQVPGKNTEAFF. As DNA, the CDR3 is TGTGCCAGCAGCCAAGTCCCGGGTAAAAACACTGAAGCTTTCTTT.

The chain is built from TRBV4-1 and TRBJ2-7; 7 bases map to TRBD1. V lost 0 bases and J lost 4; bases outside the gene matches: 3. The CDR3 sequence is 14 residues long. Germline V gene lookup returns CDR1 MGHRA and CDR2 YSYEKL. The CDR3 DNA is TGCGCCAGCAGCCAAGAAGAGGGACAGTACGAGCAGTACTTC. It specifies CASSQEEGQYEQYF.

This clone was seen a single time. The CDR3 DNA follows: TGTGCCAGCAGTTTTATAGGGGAGTCCTACAATGAGCAGTTCTTC. It codes for CASSFIGESYNEQFF. The V call is TRBV27, the J call TRBJ2-1; the D gene could be TRBD1 or TRBD2 (5 bases each). The CDR3 spans 15 residues. The V end was cut by 3 bases, the J end by 1 base, with 10 bases between. Germline CDR1 and CDR2: MNHEY and SMNVEV (reference sequence).

The genes are TRBV7-2 and TRBJ2-7; 8 bases fit TRBD2. This CDR3 is built from 15 residues. CDR1 is SGHTA, CDR2 FQGNSA, per germline. V lost 5 bases and J lost 3; bases outside the gene matches: 9. CDR3 nucleotide sequence: TGTGCCAGCAGCCCCGCGGGGGGCACATACTACGAGCAGTACTTC. As protein: CASSPAGGTYYEQYF. Full variable domain (missing parts from reference TRBV7-2 and TRBJ2-7): GAGVSQSPSNKVTEKGKDVELRCDPISGHTALYWYRQSLGQGLEFLIYFQGNSAPDKSGLPSDRFSAERTGGSVSTLTIQRTQQEDSAVYLCASSPAGGTYYEQYFGPGTRLTVT.

This sequence joins TRBV5-6 and TRBJ1-6; D gene uncertain. Per the germline V gene, CDR1 is SGHDT and CDR2 is YYEEEE. This CDR3 is 17 amino acids long. V was pared by 4 bases and J by 1 base, with 15 bases between. CDR3 sequence: CASSPSTYQSYNSPLHF. The CDR3 DNA reads as TGTGCCAGCAGCCCTTCAACCTATCAATCCTATAATTCACCCCTCCACTTT.

The rearrangement joins TRBV12-3 or TRBV12-4 to TRBJ2-1; no firm D call. The CDR3 has 12 amino acids. V was pared by 7 bases and J by 8 bases, with 12 bases between. The CDR3 reads CASTSLHYEQFF. The CDR3 DNA sequence: TGTGCCAGCACCTCCCTTCATTATGAGCAGTTCTTC.

On this clone: Other DNA sequences of this sample code for an identical CDR3. The chain uses TRBV6-5 and TRBJ2-5; tentative D call: TRBD1 (6 bases). V lost 6 bases and J lost 1, with 9 bases in between. The CDR3 has 13 amino acids. Germline-derived CDR1 and CDR2 are MNHEY and SVGAGI. CDR3 coding DNA: TGTGCCAGCAGACGAGGGGGCCAAGAGACCCAGTACTTC. Translated, it gives CASRRGGQETQYF.

This sequence joins TRBV30 and TRBJ1-5, with D perhaps TRBD1 (6 bases). Trimming took off 3 bases at V and 2 bases at J, with 14 bases between the two ends. Germline loops: CDR1 GTSNPN, CDR2 SVGIG (reference sequence). This CDR3 region has 15 residues. CDR3 in amino acids: CAWSPDRLRNQPQHF. DNA for the CDR3: TGTGCCTGGAGCCCTGACAGGTTGCGCAATCAGCCCCAGCATTTT.

CDR3 residues: CASSQATGGTEAFF. In DNA form, the CDR3 reads TGCGCCAGCAGCCAAGCGACAGGGGGCACTGAAGCTTTCTTT. The chain employs TRBV4-1 and TRBJ1-1; 9 bases line up with TRBD1. Trimming removed 1 base from V and 4 bases from J; junction bases left unmatched: 1. CDR3 length: 14 amino acids. Germline V gene data show CDR1 as MGHRA and CDR2 as YSYEKL.